This entry lists 17 T cell receptor beta chains sequenced from one sample in a study of siplizumab effects on memory and regulatory T cells. Sequencing used immunoSEQ multiplex PCR; TCRdb keeps in-frame clones, though not all of them. This table has 85,000 or so clones, 95% appearing once. The sample consisted of CD8+ T cells sorted from blood. The origin of the receptors is a human donor in good health.

CDR3 nucleotides: TGTGCCAGCAGCTCCGGTAGCCCGGGTACGCAGTATTTT. This gives the protein CASSSGSPGTQYF. The rearrangement links TRBV7-9 to TRBJ2-3; D is undetermined. The germline V gene has CDR1 SEHNR and CDR2 FQNEAQ (reference sequence). The CDR3 has 13 residues. Trimming took off 4 bases at V and 8 bases at J, with 13 bases between the two ends. Looking up the rest from reference TRBV7-9 and TRBJ2-3 gives the full variable domain: DTGVSQNPRHKITKRGQNVTFRCDPISEHNRLYWYRQTLGQGPEFLTYFQNEAQLEKSRLLSDRFSAERPKGSFSTLEIQRTEQGDSAMYLCASSSGSPGTQYFGPGTRLTVL.

The rearrangement joins TRBV28 to TRBJ2-7, with D perhaps matching TRBD2 (6 bases). The ends were cut back, 4 bases at V and 3 bases at J, with 16 bases in the middle. CDR1 and CDR2 from the germline V gene are MDHEN and SYDVKM. This CDR3 is 15 amino acids long. CDR3 residues: CASSSPWRDRYEQYF. CDR3 sequence (DNA): TGTGCCAGCAGTTCCCCGTGGCGGGACCGCTACGAGCAGTACTTC.

As for this clone: One end of the junction does not line up with germline, which may come from a read error. The chain combines TRBV11-2 with TRBJ1-1; 7 nucleotides line up with TRBD1. From germline, CDR1 is SGHAT and CDR2 FQNNGV. The length of the CDR3 is 13 residues. The CDR3 DNA reads as TGTGCCAGCAGTTTAGACAGGGCCACTGAAGCTTTCTTT. Translated, it gives CASSLDRATEAFF.

The table lists this clone with a count of one. The same CDR3 can be traced to other DNA sequences in this sample. The chain employs TRBV29-1 and TRBJ2-7; D is unresolved. Trimming stripped 4 bases from V and 0 bases from J, with 7 bases between. This CDR3 spans 12 amino acids. CDR1 SQVTM and CDR2 ANQGSEA come from the germline V gene. For the CDR3, the DNA is TGCAGCGTTGTGGGCAGCTCCTACGAGCAGTACTTC. This sequence encodes CSVVGSSYEQYF.

The rearrangement joins TRBV9 to TRBJ1-2; tentatively, D is TRBD1 (6 bases). Trimming shortened V by 4 bases and J by 7 bases, and 14 bases separated the two germline ends. Germline loops: CDR1 SGDLS, CDR2 YYNGEE. The CDR3 runs 13 residues. The CDR3 region is CASSPNTGLGYTF. CDR3 nucleotides: TGTGCCAGCAGCCCCAATACAGGGCTTGGCTACACCTTC.

The chain uses TRBV4-1 and TRBJ2-5; TRBD2 matches 7 bases. Trimming took 4 bases from V and 5 from J; bases not matched to a gene: 7. Germline values: CDR1 MGHRA, CDR2 YSYEKL. The length of the CDR3 is 14 residues. CDR3 in amino acids: CASSLLTGGETQYF. The CDR3 nucleotides are TGCGCCAGCAGCCTCTTAACCGGGGGGGAGACCCAGTACTTC.

To note about this clone: A read error may produce the germline difference seen at one junction end. The rearrangement joins TRBV11-1 to TRBJ2-5; TRBD1 agrees at 11 bases. Germline CDR1 SGHAT, CDR2 FQDESV (reference sequence). This CDR3 spans 14 amino acids. The CDR3 spells CASSPTTRTGGIHF. CDR3 coding DNA: TGTGCCAGCAGCCCCACCACTCGGACAGGGGGCATACACTTC.

V gene TRBV21-1 combines with J gene TRBJ1-2. TRBV21-1 is flagged as a pseudogene. The CDR3 has 15 amino acids. The CDR3 DNA reads TGTGCCAGCCCCTACTCCCGGGACGCCAAGGGAGGCTACACCTTC. This gives the protein CASPYSRDAKGGYTF.

For this clone: A junction boundary mismatches the germline segment, possibly from a read error. V gene TRBV7-7 combines with J gene TRBJ2-1, with 11 bases that match TRBD2. Germline V gene data show CDR1 as SSHAT and CDR2 as FNYEAQ (reference sequence). The CDR3 totals 13 residues. The DNA for the CDR3 is TGTGCTAGCAGCTTAGCGGGAGGGAATGAGCAGTTCTTC. It translates to CASSLAGGNEQFF.

The chain links TRBV4-2 to TRBJ2-7, with D perhaps assigned TRBD1 or TRBD2 (5 bases each). Germline V CDR1 and CDR2: LGHNA, YNFKEQ. Trimming left V 0 bases short and J 5 bases short, with 17 bases between. This CDR3 has 16 amino acids. CDR3 DNA sequence: TGTGCCAGCAGCCAAGACGGAGGCGAGGGACCGGACGAGCAGTACTTC. The encoded protein is CASSQDGGEGPDEQYF.

The chain links TRBV30 to TRBJ2-5; 7 bases align to TRBD1. Germline loops: CDR1 GTSNPN, CDR2 SVGIG (reference sequence). Trimming took 1 base from V and 2 from J; bases not matched to a gene: 1. This CDR3 spans 13 amino acids. This CDR3 reads CAWSGDSQETQYF. DNA of the CDR3: TGTGCCTGGAGTGGGGACAGTCAAGAGACCCAGTACTTC.

The genes are TRBV4-1 and TRBJ2-1; either TRBD1 or TRBD2 may supply D (5 bases each). CDR3 size: 16 residues. Germline values: CDR1 MGHRA, CDR2 YSYEKL. The V end lost 2 bases, the J end lost 3 bases, and 14 bases lay between the germline ends. In DNA form, the CDR3 reads TGCGCCAGCAGCCAATCACCCGGGACGAGCTACAATGAGCAGTTCTTC. Its translation is CASSQSPGTSYNEQFF.

This clone came up once. The V call is TRBV10-2, the J call TRBJ2-1; TRBD1 or TRBD2 may be the D gene (5 bases each). The CDR3 sequence is 13 residues long. Germline V CDR1 and CDR2: WSHSY, SAAADI. Deletions cut 0 bases from V and 13 bases from J, with 13 bases between. The CDR3 spells CASSESTPGSQFF. The CDR3 bases are TGCGCCAGCAGTGAGTCGACTCCAGGGAGTCAGTTCTTC.

The chain combines TRBV19 with TRBJ2-2, with D maybe TRBD2 (6 bases). Germline V gene lookup returns CDR1 LNHDA and CDR2 SQIVND (reference sequence). This CDR3 has 16 amino acids. The V and J ends lost 1 base and 1 base respectively, with 10 bases between them. The CDR3 DNA is TGTGCCAGTAGTATAGTCGGAGGGATGAACACCGGGGAGCTGTTTTTT. Translating it yields CASSIVGGMNTGELFF.

The chain has TRBV5-6 and TRBJ2-1; 14 bases map to TRBD2. CDR1 SGHDT and CDR2 YYEEEE come from the germline V gene. The length of the CDR3 is 15 residues. The J segment lost 8 bases and the V segment lost 4 bases, leaving 5 bases of the junction unmatched. CDR3 sequence: CASSKGLAGGYEQFF. In nucleotides, the CDR3 is TGTGCCAGCAGCAAAGGACTAGCGGGAGGCTATGAGCAGTTCTTC.

Sample share makes this clone large. This sequence joins TRBV29-1 and TRBJ1-1; no definite D call. The CDR3 sequence is 12 residues long. Trimming took 0 bases from V and 8 from J, leaving 10 bases between them. Germline-derived CDR1 and CDR2 are SQVTM and ANQGSEA. CDR3 in DNA: TGCAGCGTTGAAGAACTTCGGGCCGAAGCTTTCTTT. Translated, it gives CSVEELRAEAFF.

Written as DNA, the CDR3 is TGTGCCAGCAGCGTAGGCGGACCCGGGGAGCTGTTTTTT. Its protein product is CASSVGGPGELFF. This chain connects TRBV9 to TRBJ2-2; D ambiguous. The CDR3 spans 13 residues. V was clipped by 0 bases and J by 6 bases, with 6 bases between them. Germline lookup yields CDR1 SGDLS and CDR2 YYNGEE. Full variable domain (remainder filled in from reference TRBV9 and TRBJ2-2): DSGVTQTPKHLITATGQRVTLRCSPRSGDLSVYWYQQSLDQGLQFLIQYYNGEERAKGNILERFSAQQFPDLHSELNLSSLELGDSALYFCASSVGGPGELFFGEGSRLTVL.